This T cell receptor beta chain was recorded in a study of shared T cell receptors in the human thymus. There are 20 residues in the CDR3. V shed 1 base, J shed 8 bases, and the junction held 21 bases outside the gene matches. Germline assignment: CDR1 LNHDA and CDR2 SQIVND (reference sequence). Produced via immunoSEQ multiplex PCR; TCRdb's table is partial and in-frame only. The table records roughly 700,000 clones, 88% of them present only once. Separately, the same data were catalogued under a study of human thymus T cells. That source adds: Infants, healthy and Finnish, who were having corrective surgery for congenital heart defects served as donors. Thymic resections from corrective heart surgery supplied the tissue. Thymic as well as blood repertoires seemed to favor certain V and J genes unevenly. Reports from related research described highly overlapping thymic repertoires among unrelated individuals.

The material sequenced was thymocytes. The rearrangement links TRBV19 to TRBJ1-5; TRBD1 matches at 9 bases. The TCR originated in a boy younger than two with a congenital heart defect. The CDR3 DNA reads TGTGCCAGTAGTATAGTTCGGCCGGGACAGGGAGAAACGGGAATCGAGCCCCAGCATTTT. Translating gives CASSIVRPGQGETGIEPQHF. Looking up the rest from reference TRBV19 and TRBJ1-5 gives the full variable domain: DGGITQSPKYLFRKEGQNVTLSCEQNLNHDAMYWYRQDPGQGLRLIYYSQIVNDFQKGDIAEGYSVSREKKESFPLTVTSAQKNPTAFYLCASSIVRPGQGETGIEPQHFGDGTRLSIL.